These 2 T cell receptor beta chains were sequenced from one sample in a study of post-analysis software for immune sequencing data. Whole-study findings and limits: Higher frequency in patients than in controls was seen for roughly five TRBV segments, with TRBV5-6, TRBV5-1 and TRBV20-1 among them.

No antigen has been assigned to these receptors. Unique molecular identifiers were built into the TCR beta cDNA libraries. TCRdb re-called the PCR reads with MiXCR, one entry per CDR3 protein. Among hundreds of thousands of distinct CDR3 sequences, about 60% were seen once, and the ten largest hold around 10%. Input material: blood. These receptors came from a girl aged 2 to 10 with multiple sclerosis.

This chain joins TRBV21-1 and TRBJ1-5; the table's D call TRBD1 went unverified against the DNA. TRBV21-1 is termed a pseudogene. This CDR3 spans 15 amino acids. CDR3 nucleotides: TGTGCCAGCAGCAGCTACAGGAATAGCAATCAGCCCCAGCATTTT. It translates to CASSSYRNSNQPQHF.

The table lists this clonotype with a few counts. This sequence joins TRBV5-1 and TRBJ2-5, with D perhaps matching TRBD1 or TRBD2 (5 bases each). The J call could be wrong; TRBJ2-7 is a better fit for the DNA end. CDR3 length: 14 residues. Germline values: CDR1 SGHRS, CDR2 YFSETQ. The CDR3 nucleotides are TGCGCCAGCAGCTTGGCTCAGGGACGACACGAGCAGTACTTC. Translation: CASSLAQGRHEQYF.